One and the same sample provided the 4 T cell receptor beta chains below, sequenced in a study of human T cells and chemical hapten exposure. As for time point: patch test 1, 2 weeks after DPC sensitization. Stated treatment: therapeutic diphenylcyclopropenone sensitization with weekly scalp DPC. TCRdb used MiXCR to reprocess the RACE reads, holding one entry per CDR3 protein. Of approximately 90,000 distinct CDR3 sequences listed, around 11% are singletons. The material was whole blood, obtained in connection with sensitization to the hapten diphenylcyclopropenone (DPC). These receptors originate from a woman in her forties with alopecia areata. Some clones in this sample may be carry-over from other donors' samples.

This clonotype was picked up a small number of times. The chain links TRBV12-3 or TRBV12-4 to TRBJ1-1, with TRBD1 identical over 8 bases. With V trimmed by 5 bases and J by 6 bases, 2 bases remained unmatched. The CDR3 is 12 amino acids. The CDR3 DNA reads TGTGCCAGCAGTCAGGGGGCCGCTGAAGCTTTCTTT. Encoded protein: CASSQGAAEAFF.

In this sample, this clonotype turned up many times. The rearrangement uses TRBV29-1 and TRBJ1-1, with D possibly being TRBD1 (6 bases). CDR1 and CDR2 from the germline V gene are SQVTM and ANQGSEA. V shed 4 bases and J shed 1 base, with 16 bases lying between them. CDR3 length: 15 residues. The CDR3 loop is CSVVLRGGGNTEAFF. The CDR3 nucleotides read TGCAGCGTTGTCCTAAGAGGGGGAGGGAACACTGAAGCTTTCTTT. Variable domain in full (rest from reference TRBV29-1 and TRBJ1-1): SAVISQKPSRDICQRGTSLTIQCQVDSQVTMMFWYRQQPGQSLTLIATANQGSEATYESGFVIDKFPISRPNLTFSTLTVSNMSPEDSSIYLCSVVLRGGGNTEAFFGQGTRLTVV.

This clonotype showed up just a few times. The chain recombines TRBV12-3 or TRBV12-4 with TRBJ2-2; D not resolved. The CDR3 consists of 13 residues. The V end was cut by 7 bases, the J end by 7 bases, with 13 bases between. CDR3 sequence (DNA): TGTGCCAGCAACTCACCAGGTGGCGGGGAGCTGTTTTTT. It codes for CASNSPGGGELFF.

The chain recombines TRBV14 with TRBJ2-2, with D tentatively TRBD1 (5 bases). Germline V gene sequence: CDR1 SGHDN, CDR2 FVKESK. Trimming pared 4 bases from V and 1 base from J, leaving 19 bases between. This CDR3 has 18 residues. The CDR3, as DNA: TGTGCCAGCAGCCTTCACAGGCTGAGTTTGGTGAACACCGGGGAGCTGTTTTTT. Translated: CASSLHRLSLVNTGELFF.